This T cell receptor beta chain stems from a study of shared clonotypes between healthy human individuals. Trimming cost V 5 bases and J 5 bases; bases outside gene matches: 9. This CDR3 has 15 residues. Per the germline V gene, CDR1 is LNHDA and CDR2 is SQIVND (reference sequence). As for this clone: Its specificity is not known.

Study results and limitations: For naive CD4 cells, 4% to 6% of clonotypes were shared across a few donors.

TCRdb keeps only in-frame clones here, not all; method: immunoSEQ multiplex PCR. The sample yields under 1,900,000 clones, approximately 98.5% seen once. The rearrangement uses TRBV19 and TRBJ2-5, with 9 bases aligning to TRBD1. The sequencing input was naive CD4+ T cells sorted from blood. Subset reported: CD45RA+ positively selected. This receptor was taken from a young man in good health. The CDR3 protein is CASSPQGARVETQYF. The CDR3 coding sequence is TGTGCCAGTAGTCCACAGGGGGCTAGAGTGGAGACCCAGTACTTC.